Listed here are 32 T cell receptor beta chains from one sample, sequenced in a study of T cells in Graves' hyperthyroidism and ophthalmopathy (dated by TCRdb to between 2018 and 2021). Receptor libraries were prepared by multiplex PCR. TCRdb lists the instrument as Illumina HiSeq 2000. The TCR beta CDR3 regions were amplified from the RNA transcripts. A first-round RT-PCR of the TCR CDR3 used the HTBI primer set with the Qiagen OneStep RT-PCR kit. The public reads were quality trimmed at Q25 with fastp and then assembled into clones with MiXCR by TCRdb, keeping productive beta chains. Every CDR3 protein is listed once, alongside the most common genes and DNA of its rows. The sample contains about 380,000 distinct CDR3 sequences, roughly 18% of them found a single time. 40% of the sample is in the top ten clones. Input material: blood. The source is a man between 18 and 29 years old with Graves' ophthalmopathy.

V gene TRBV5-1 combines with J gene TRBJ1-1; unclear D gene. This CDR3 region has 15 residues. Germline V lookup: CDR1 SGHRS, CDR2 YFSETQ. Trimming pared 5 bases from V and 0 bases from J, leaving 14 bases between. The chain's CDR3 is CASREGSELNTEAFF. CDR3 coding DNA: TGCGCCAGCAGAGAGGGTTCGGAATTGAACACTGAAGCTTTCTTT. Using reference TRBV5-1 and TRBJ1-1 for the parts outside the CDR3, the full variable domain is KAGVTQTPRYLIKTRGQQVTLSCSPISGHRSVSWYQQTPGQGLQFLFEYFSETQRNKGNFPGRFSGRQFSNSRSEMNVSTLELGDSALYLCASREGSELNTEAFFGQGTRLTVV.

This clonotype was observed many times. The chain couples TRBV13 to TRBJ2-3; 7 nucleotides line up with TRBD1. The CDR3 consists of 15 residues. V shed 0 bases and J 2 bases; nucleotides not matched to a gene: 2. Germline-derived CDR1 and CDR2 are PRHDT and FYEKMQ (reference sequence). Written as DNA, the CDR3 is TGTGCCAGCAGCTTAGGGGACAGGACCACAGATACGCAGTATTTT. It translates to CASSLGDRTTDTQYF.

The chain is built from TRBV4-1 and TRBJ2-7; 7 bases map to TRBD1. CDR1 MGHRA and CDR2 YSYEKL come from the germline V gene. The V segment lost 6 bases and the J segment 5 bases; nucleotides outside the gene matches: 7. CDR3 length equals 13 residues. CDR3 DNA: TGCGCCAGCAGATCCGGGACAGCTAACGAGCAGTACTTC. Protein product: CASRSGTANEQYF.

This clonotype was seen more than once but under ten times. J is TRBJ2-7 and V is TRBV27, with D maybe TRBD2 (6 bases). With 2 bases removed from V and 6 bases from J, the gap between germline ends came to 11 bases. Per the germline V gene, CDR1 is MNHEY and CDR2 is SMNVEV (reference sequence). The CDR3 extends over 13 amino acids. CDR3 coding DNA: TGTGCCAGCAGTTTAGGCCGCGGGGCCGAGCAGTACTTC. This encodes CASSLGRGAEQYF.

This clonotype has a count of ten or more. This chain links TRBV2 with TRBJ2-5, with D possibly matching TRBD1 (5 bases). The germline V gene has CDR1 SNHLY and CDR2 FYNNEI. V was trimmed by 4 bases and J by 4 bases, leaving 13 bases between them. The CDR3 spans 14 residues. This CDR3 is CASSGGRPRETQYF. In DNA form, the CDR3 reads TGTGCCAGCAGTGGGGGCCGACCACGAGAGACCCAGTACTTC.

This clonotype was observed many times. In nucleotides, the CDR3 is TGCGCCAGCAGCTTGGCCGCCCAGACAGAGCAGTTCTTC. Its protein is CASSLAAQTEQFF. The rearrangement uses TRBV5-1 and TRBJ2-1; D not resolved. In germline, CDR1 is SGHRS, CDR2 YFSETQ. V lost 0 bases, J lost 10 bases, and 11 bases lay in between. This CDR3 spans 13 amino acids. Full variable domain (outside the CDR3, taken from reference TRBV5-1 and TRBJ2-1): KAGVTQTPRYLIKTRGQQVTLSCSPISGHRSVSWYQQTPGQGLQFLFEYFSETQRNKGNFPGRFSGRQFSNSRSEMNVSTLELGDSALYLCASSLAAQTEQFFGPGTRLTVL.

This clonotype has a count of ten or more. The J gene is TRBJ1-1, the V gene TRBV11-3; 8 nucleotides align to TRBD1. The CDR3 is 14 amino acids. In germline, CDR1 is SGHNT, CDR2 YENEEA. J gave up 7 bases and V 3 bases, and 7 bases lay outside the gene matches. The CDR3 sequence is CASSFNRGKFEAFF. The CDR3 nucleotides read TGTGCCAGCAGCTTCAACAGGGGGAAATTTGAAGCTTTCTTT.

In its sample, this clonotype was seen once. This rearrangement joins TRBV9 to TRBJ1-3; D not certain. CDR3 length equals 16 residues. V lost 3 bases and J 0 bases, leaving 13 bases between the germline ends. From germline, CDR1 is SGDLS and CDR2 YYNGEE. As DNA, the CDR3 is TGTGCCAGCAGCGCCTCCGGATCGGCCTCTGGAAACACCATATATTTT. Residues: CASSASGSASGNTIYF.

The chain couples TRBV24-1 to TRBJ1-5; D ambiguous. With 5 bases removed from V and 0 bases from J, the gap between germline ends came to 7 bases. Germline CDR1 KGHDR, CDR2 SFDVKD. CDR3 size: 14 residues. CDR3 in amino acids: CATSVRNSNQPQHF. In DNA, the CDR3 is TGTGCCACCAGTGTTCGCAATAGCAATCAGCCCCAGCATTTT.

This clonotype was recorded many times. The chain uses TRBV6-1 and TRBJ1-5, with D possibly matching TRBD1 (5 bases). Germline-derived CDR1 and CDR2 are MNHNS and SASEGT. CDR3 length: 14 residues. The V gene lost 6 bases and the J gene lost 2 bases, with 11 bases spanning the gap. CDR3 bases: TGTGCCAGCAGCCTTGGGGCAGGCAATCAGCCCCAGCATTTT. It yields the protein CASSLGAGNQPQHF.

In this sample, this clonotype turned up a few times. The chain joins TRBV9 to TRBJ2-7; D may be TRBD2 (6 bases). Between the trimmed V and J ends, which lost 7 bases and 3 bases, there was a span of 11 bases. This CDR3 has 12 residues. Germline loops: CDR1 SGDLS, CDR2 YYNGEE. Here the CDR3 reads CASGTDSYEQYF. The DNA of the CDR3 is TGTGCCAGCGGGACTGACAGCTACGAGCAGTACTTC. The whole variable domain, filled in from reference TRBV9 and TRBJ2-7, reads DSGVTQTPKHLITATGQRVTLRCSPRSGDLSVYWYQQSLDQGLQFLIQYYNGEERAKGNILERFSAQQFPDLHSELNLSSLELGDSALYFCASGTDSYEQYFGPGTRLTVT.

J is TRBJ2-7 and V is TRBV11-2; tentative D call: TRBD1 (7 bases). The germline CDR1 and CDR2 sequences are SGHAT and FQNNGV. CDR3 length: 17 residues. V was trimmed by 4 bases and J by 5 bases, leaving 24 bases between them. The CDR3 spells CASSSLRGQPPWDEQYF. The CDR3 DNA is TGTGCCAGCAGCTCCCTGCGGGGACAGCCGCCCTGGGACGAGCAGTACTTC.

The chain has TRBV7-9 and TRBJ1-1; tentatively, D is TRBD1 (5 bases). V was cut by 5 bases and J by 0 bases, with 10 bases left in between. The CDR3 consists of 14 residues. CDR1 and CDR2 from the germline V gene are SEHNR and FQNEAQ (reference sequence). This CDR3 reads CASSRGPMNTEAFF. The CDR3 region has the DNA TGTGCCAGCAGCCGGGGACCGATGAACACTGAAGCTTTCTTT.

V and J are TRBV7-3 and TRBJ2-7, with 12 nucleotides matching TRBD2. V lost 5 bases and J lost 0; bases outside the gene matches: 5. This CDR3 region has 16 residues. Germline V gives CDR1 SGHTA, CDR2 FQGTGA. CDR3 DNA sequence: TGTGCCAGCAGCCCTAGCGGGGGGGTAGTCTCCTACGAGCAGTACTTC. Amino acid sequence: CASSPSGGVVSYEQYF.

This clonotype was detected only a few times. The chain recombines TRBV19 with TRBJ2-3, with 12 bases that match TRBD2. The CDR3 has 15 residues. V lost 4 bases, J lost 6 bases, and 5 bases stayed unmatched. Germline values: CDR1 LNHDA, CDR2 SQIVND (reference sequence). In nucleotides, the CDR3 is TGTGCCAGTAGTAACTGGACTAGCGGGGTTGATACGCAGTATTTT. Translated: CASSNWTSGVDTQYF. Full variable domain (outside the CDR3, taken from reference TRBV19 and TRBJ2-3): DGGITQSPKYLFRKEGQNVTLSCEQNLNHDAMYWYRQDPGQGLRLIYYSQIVNDFQKGDIAEGYSVSREKKESFPLTVTSAQKNPTAFYLCASSNWTSGVDTQYFGPGTRLTVL.

The genes are TRBV7-9 and TRBJ1-1; 7 positions match TRBD1. J lost 7 bases, V lost 5 bases, and 10 bases had no gene match. Germline-derived CDR1 and CDR2 are SEHNR and FQNEAQ (reference sequence). This CDR3 is 14 amino acids long. The CDR3 nucleotides are TGTGCCAGCAGCACCAAGACAGGGTATAGTGAAGCTTTCTTT. This translates into CASSTKTGYSEAFF.

Turning to this clonotype: A read error is possible here, since a much larger clone lies one base away. The gene calls are TRBV7-3 and TRBJ2-3, with 9 bases lining up with TRBD1. Per the germline V gene, CDR1 is SGHTA and CDR2 is FQGTGA. Trimming cost V 3 bases and J 9 bases; bases outside gene matches: 1. This CDR3 is 12 amino acids long. The CDR3: CASSFGTGTQYF. CDR3 DNA sequence: TGTGCCAGCAGCTTCGGGACAGGGACGCAGTATTTT. Full variable domain (missing parts from reference TRBV7-3 and TRBJ2-3): GAGVSQTPSNKVTEKGKYVELRCDPISGHTALYWYRQSLGQGPEFLIYFQGTGAADDSGLPNDRFFAVRPEGSVSTLKIQRTERGDSAVYLCASSFGTGTQYFGPGTRLTVL.

The chain links TRBV4-1 to TRBJ2-7; either TRBD1 or TRBD2 may supply D (6 bases each). The CDR3 has 15 amino acids. CDR1 MGHRA and CDR2 YSYEKL come from the germline V gene. The ends were cut back, 4 bases at V and 4 bases at J, with 17 bases in the middle. CDR3 sequence: CASSLLAGGKYEQYF. CDR3 sequence (DNA): TGCGCCAGCAGCCTCCTAGCCGGGGGCAAGTACGAGCAGTACTTC.

This clonotype was detected ten times or more. This chain uses TRBV27 with TRBJ1-5; 7 bases are a match to TRBD1. The V gene's germline CDR1 is MNHEY and CDR2 SMNVEV (reference sequence). The CDR3 consists of 16 residues. J lost 2 bases, V lost 3 bases, and 7 bases had no gene match. CDR3: CASSFRQGAGNQPQHF. DNA of the CDR3: TGTGCCAGCAGTTTCCGACAGGGAGCGGGCAATCAGCCCCAGCATTTT.

This clonotype was recorded at least ten times. The rearrangement uses TRBV11-2 and TRBJ2-3; the D is unclear. This CDR3 has 17 amino acids. Germline V gives CDR1 SGHAT, CDR2 FQNNGV. The V end was cut by 6 bases, the J end by 0 bases, with 19 bases between. The CDR3 loop is CASRSTSRISSTDTQYF. In nucleotides, the CDR3 is TGTGCCAGCAGGTCCACTTCAAGGATCTCTAGCACAGATACGCAGTATTTT.

This clonotype was found many times. The chain is built from TRBV6-2 or TRBV6-3 and TRBJ1-5; D uncertain. Germline-derived CDR1 and CDR2 are MNHEY and SVGEGT. Trimming removed 8 bases at V and 0 bases at J, with 11 bases between. The CDR3 consists of 14 residues. The CDR3 DNA is TGTGCCAGCGGAAAACACGATAGCAATCAGCCCCAGCATTTT. Protein: CASGKHDSNQPQHF.

This clonotype was counted between two and nine times. This chain links TRBV9 with TRBJ2-1; 9 bases are shared with TRBD1. This CDR3 is built from 16 residues. V dropped 3 bases and J dropped 2; count of bases not matched to a gene: 6. From germline, CDR1 is SGDLS and CDR2 YYNGEE. CDR3 in DNA: TGTGCCAGCAGCGCCCGGACAGGGGCGACCTACAATGAGCAGTTCTTC. It translates to CASSARTGATYNEQFF.

This clonotype was seen at least ten times. The CDR3 coding sequence is TGTGCCAGCAGTTCCCCCCACGCGGGATCAAGGGGCAATGAGCAGTTCTTC. Its protein product is CASSSPHAGSRGNEQFF. V usage is TRBV28 and J usage is TRBJ2-1; D possibly corresponds to TRBD2 (6 bases). Germline V gives CDR1 MDHEN, CDR2 SYDVKM. Trimming took off 4 bases at V and 6 bases at J, with 22 bases between the two ends. The CDR3 consists of 17 residues.

This clonotype was seen ten or more times. V usage is TRBV20-1 and J usage is TRBJ1-1; 7 bases are a match to TRBD1. The germline CDR1 and CDR2 sequences are DFQATT and SNEGSKA (reference sequence). Trimming took 7 bases from V and 4 from J; bases not matched to a gene: 9. CDR3 length: 13 residues. The CDR3 is CSVEIGGPTEAFF. CDR3 coding DNA: TGCAGTGTAGAAATAGGGGGCCCCACTGAAGCTTTCTTT.

V and J are TRBV7-8 and TRBJ2-1; TRBD2 matches 16 bases. CDR3 length equals 20 residues. Germline V gene data show CDR1 as SGHVS and CDR2 as FQNEAQ. V lost 6 bases to trimming and J lost 5 bases; unmatched junction nucleotides: 16. The CDR3 region has the DNA TGTGCCAGCAGACTCGGACAGGGACTAGCGGGGGGGCTTAACGACAATGAGCAGTTCTTC. Protein sequence: CASRLGQGLAGGLNDNEQFF.

This chain links TRBV4-1 with TRBJ1-2; the match to TRBD1 covers 12 bases. The germline V gene has CDR1 MGHRA and CDR2 YSYEKL. Losses at the gene ends were 2 bases for V and 8 bases for J; bases not matched to a gene: 9. This CDR3 is built from 16 residues. The CDR3 protein is CASSQPGQGARGGYTF. CDR3 bases: TGCGCCAGCAGCCAACCGGGACAGGGGGCGCGAGGGGGCTACACCTTC.

This clonotype has ten or more counts. V gene TRBV11-3 combines with J gene TRBJ2-1; D possibly corresponds to TRBD1 (5 bases). V was clipped by 1 base and J by 5 bases, with 15 bases between them. CDR3 size: 16 residues. Germline V gene data show CDR1 as SGHNT and CDR2 as YENEEA. Written as DNA, the CDR3 is TGTGCCAGCAGCTTAGGTCAGGGAAGTTCGGACAATGAGCAGTTCTTC. The encoded protein is CASSLGQGSSDNEQFF.

Only a few counts were recorded for this clonotype. V and J are TRBV20-1 and TRBJ2-7, with a tentative D call TRBD1 (6 bases). V lost 6 bases to trimming and J lost 3 bases, with 21 bases between them. CDR1 is DFQATT, CDR2 SNEGSKA, per germline (reference sequence). CDR3 length: 15 amino acids. For the CDR3, the DNA is TGCAGTGCGCGACACAGGGACGCCATCTTCTACGAGCAGTACTTC. Its protein product is CSARHRDAIFYEQYF.

The genes are TRBV20-1 and TRBJ2-2; D is unresolved. Germline V gives CDR1 DFQATT, CDR2 SNEGSKA (reference sequence). CDR3 length equals 12 residues. V was pared by 4 bases and J by 3 bases, with 6 bases between. The CDR3 here is CSATEDTGELFF. The CDR3 nucleotides read TGCAGTGCTACCGAGGACACCGGGGAGCTGTTTTTT.

Ten or more counts support this clonotype. This chain links TRBV28 with TRBJ2-6; TRBD1 agrees at 8 bases. Germline V gene sequence: CDR1 MDHEN, CDR2 SYDVKM. This CDR3 is built from 17 residues. J was trimmed by 4 bases and V by 5 bases; bases with no gene match: 10. The DNA of the CDR3 is TGTGCCAGCAGTGGGACGGACAGGGCATGGGGGGCCAACGTCCTGACTTTC. Its translation is CASSGTDRAWGANVLTF.

The chain employs TRBV20-1 and TRBJ1-5, with 12 nucleotides matching TRBD1. The V segment lost 5 bases and the J segment 6 bases; nucleotides outside the gene matches: 14. The CDR3 extends over 17 amino acids. Looked up from germline, CDR1 is DFQATT and CDR2 is SNEGSKA (reference sequence). CDR3: CSAFPPGQGAWGQPQHF. CDR3 DNA sequence: TGCAGTGCTTTTCCTCCGGGACAGGGGGCTTGGGGTCAGCCCCAGCATTTT.

This clonotype has just a few counts. The V and J genes are TRBV4-1 and TRBJ1-1, with D maybe TRBD1 (5 bases). Trimming took off 0 bases at V and 6 bases at J, with 17 bases between the two ends. CDR3 length: 16 amino acids. The germline gives CDR1 MGHRA, CDR2 YSYEKL. The CDR3 is CASSQDVSRENAEAFF. In DNA form, the CDR3 reads TGCGCCAGCAGCCAAGATGTTTCCAGGGAAAACGCTGAAGCTTTCTTT.